The 14 T cell receptor beta chains in this list originate from one sample, sequenced in a study of blood T cell repertoires in COVID-19. Libraries were prepared by immunoSEQ multiplex PCR; TCRdb keeps only in-frame clonotypes and omits some of them. This sample has about 220,000 clones, with roughly 80% found just once. The sample consisted of peripheral blood. These receptors were obtained from a human donor in a cohort sampled during active COVID-19.

V is TRBV11-2 and J is TRBJ2-7; the D gene is possibly TRBD2 (5 bases). Germline V gene lookup returns CDR1 SGHAT and CDR2 FQNNGV. Trimming took 4 bases from V and 0 from J, leaving 13 bases between them. The CDR3 consists of 15 residues. CDR3 sequence: CASSYLEGNSYEQYF. The CDR3 DNA sequence: TGTGCCAGCAGCTACCTAGAGGGCAACTCCTACGAGCAGTACTTC. Together with reference TRBV11-2 and TRBJ2-7, the CDR3 gives the full variable domain: EAGVAQSPRYKIIEKRQSVAFWCNPISGHATLYWYQQILGQGPKLLIQFQNNGVVDDSQLPKDRFSAERLKGVDSTLKIQPAKLEDSAVYLCASSYLEGNSYEQYFGPGTRLTVT.

DNA for the CDR3: TGTGCCAGCAGCTTCGGGACTTCCCTGGATGAGCAGTACTTC. Its translation: CASSFGTSLDEQYF. V is TRBV21-1 and J is TRBJ2-7; the DNA was not compared with TRBD2, the D call given in the table. TRBV21-1 is a documented pseudogene. The CDR3 runs 14 residues.

In its sample, this clone was seen once. The V and J genes are TRBV18 and TRBJ1-4, with TRBD1 identical over 8 bases. V was clipped by 5 bases and J by 7 bases; unmatched bases: 9. The CDR3 loop spans 15 amino acids. Per germline, CDR1 KGHSH and CDR2 LQKENI. The CDR3 spells CASSARQGMTEKLFF. For the CDR3, the DNA is TGTGCCAGCTCAGCAAGACAGGGGATGACTGAAAAACTGTTTTTT.

The V and J genes are TRBV30 and TRBJ2-7; D may be TRBD1 (6 bases). Trimming removed 2 bases at V and 2 bases at J, with 10 bases between. CDR3 size: 13 residues. In germline, CDR1 is GTSNPN, CDR2 SVGIG (reference sequence). The CDR3 region has the DNA TGTGCCTGGAGTTACAGGGTCCCCTACGAGCAGTACTTC. Its translation: CAWSYRVPYEQYF.

The V gene is TRBV7-9, the J gene TRBJ1-3, with a tentative D call TRBD1 (6 bases). V was cut by 7 bases and J by 8 bases, with 18 bases left in between. Germline CDR1 SEHNR, CDR2 FQNEAQ (reference sequence). The CDR3 has 14 residues. The CDR3 coding sequence is TGTGCCAGCAACGCAACAGGGATTGTAGACACCATATATTTT. This translates into CASNATGIVDTIYF.

This clone was recorded once. The V gene is TRBV29-1, the J gene TRBJ1-5, with D possibly TRBD1 on 6 matching bases. The germline CDR1 and CDR2 sequences are SQVTM and ANQGSEA. V lost 7 bases, J lost 4 bases, and 14 bases lay in between. The CDR3 covers 13 residues. The CDR3 bases are TGCAGCGCCCAGGGGCAGGGAAATCAGCCCCAGCATTTT. As protein: CSAQGQGNQPQHF.

The chain joins TRBV28 to TRBJ2-7; possible D gene TRBD2, 6 bases. CDR3 length: 16 amino acids. Germline-derived CDR1 and CDR2 are MDHEN and SYDVKM. The germline V and J ends were trimmed by 2 bases and 0 bases, with 14 bases remaining between them. The CDR3 DNA sequence: TGTGCCAGCAGTTTACCCCAACGCGGGACCTCCTACGAGCAGTACTTC. Its translation: CASSLPQRGTSYEQYF.

The chain joins TRBV7-6 to TRBJ2-1, with 11 nucleotides matching TRBD2. Germline trimming cut 3 bases from V and 0 bases from J; bases unmatched to any gene: 1. The CDR3 covers 16 residues. Per germline, CDR1 SGHVS and CDR2 FNYEAQ. The CDR3 here is CASSFSGRASYNEQFF. In DNA, the CDR3 is TGTGCCAGCAGCTTTAGCGGGAGGGCCTCCTACAATGAGCAGTTCTTC.

This clone was recorded only once. The J gene is TRBJ2-7, the V gene TRBV27; a possible D gene is TRBD1 (6 bases). In germline, CDR1 is MNHEY, CDR2 SMNVEV (reference sequence). V gave up 5 bases and J gave up 5 bases, with 10 bases separating them. The CDR3 is 12 residues long. The CDR3 region is CASSTGSHEQYF. In DNA, the CDR3 is TGTGCCAGCAGTACAGGGTCGCACGAGCAGTACTTC.

This rearrangement joins TRBV4-3 to TRBJ1-2; 9 bases line up with TRBD1. Trimming cost V 4 bases and J 1 base; bases outside gene matches: 13. The CDR3 covers 18 residues. From germline, CDR1 is LGHNA and CDR2 YSLEER. CDR3 amino acids: CASSPRGGQGNFNYGYTF. CDR3 bases: TGCGCCAGCAGCCCCAGGGGGGGACAGGGAAATTTTAACTATGGCTACACCTTC.

This chain connects TRBV4-2 to TRBJ2-2; 8 positions agree with TRBD1. The CDR3 has 16 residues. With V trimmed by 4 bases and J by 1 base, 5 bases remained unmatched. Germline assignment: CDR1 LGHNA and CDR2 YNFKEQ. The CDR3 is CASSRVGTGNTGELFF. The CDR3 nucleotides are TGTGCCAGCAGCCGTGTAGGGACAGGGAACACCGGGGAGCTGTTTTTT.

The chain carries TRBV9 and TRBJ2-5; D is ambiguous. V was pared by 3 bases and J by 4 bases, with 13 bases between. This CDR3 contains 14 residues. CDR1 is SGDLS, CDR2 YYNGEE, per germline. The CDR3 sequence: CASSDPNRVETQYF. The CDR3 DNA reads as TGTGCCAGCAGCGACCCAAACCGGGTAGAGACCCAGTACTTC.

This rearrangement joins TRBV9 to TRBJ2-7, with TRBD1 as a possible D gene (6 bases). Germline V lookup: CDR1 SGDLS, CDR2 YYNGEE. This CDR3 spans 14 amino acids. V lost 0 bases and J 5 bases, leaving 12 bases between the germline ends. The CDR3 protein is CASSVGGRGDEQYF. For the CDR3, the DNA is TGTGCCAGCAGCGTAGGGGGCAGGGGAGACGAGCAGTACTTC.

The chain combines TRBV28 with TRBJ2-7; a possible D gene is TRBD1 (5 bases). The V gene's germline CDR1 is MDHEN and CDR2 SYDVKM. Trimming removed 2 bases at V and 2 bases at J, with 13 bases between. The CDR3 consists of 15 residues. The CDR3 DNA sequence: TGTGCCAGCAGTTTAAGGGGCAGGGAAACCTACGAGCAGTACTTC. Translation gives CASSLRGRETYEQYF.